The 2 T cell receptor beta chains in this list originate from one sample, sequenced in a study of blood T cell repertoires in COVID-19. Method: immunoSEQ multiplex PCR; TCRdb's copy keeps in-frame clones and lacks some. Altogether hundreds of thousands of clones are present, more than 90% being singletons, with the ten largest covering 2.6%. Material for sequencing was PBMCs or T cells enriched from blood (not recorded which). Every receptor here comes from a man aged 55 to 70 who had recovered from COVID-19.

CDR3 sequence reads: CSASYMNTEAFF. The DNA of the CDR3 is TGCAGTGCTAGTTATATGAACACTGAAGCTTTCTTT. The chain carries TRBV20-1 and TRBJ1-1, with D unclear. The CDR3 contains 12 residues. The ends were cut back, 3 bases at V and 0 bases at J, with 5 bases in the middle. CDR1 and CDR2 from the germline V gene are DFQATT and SNEGSKA (reference sequence).

This rearrangement joins TRBV5-1 to TRBJ2-1; TRBD2 matches 9 bases. V shed 3 bases, J shed 7 bases, and the junction held 8 bases outside the gene matches. The germline V gene has CDR1 SGHRS and CDR2 YFSETQ. The CDR3 consists of 15 residues. The chain's CDR3 is CASSSGVAGVNEQFF. CDR3 DNA: TGCGCCAGCAGCTCCGGGGTAGCGGGGGTGAATGAGCAGTTCTTC. Based on the CDR3 plus reference TRBV5-1 and TRBJ2-1, the full variable domain is KAGVTQTPRYLIKTRGQQVTLSCSPISGHRSVSWYQQTPGQGLQFLFEYFSETQRNKGNFPGRFSGRQFSNSRSEMNVSTLELGDSALYLCASSSGVAGVNEQFFGPGTRLTVL.